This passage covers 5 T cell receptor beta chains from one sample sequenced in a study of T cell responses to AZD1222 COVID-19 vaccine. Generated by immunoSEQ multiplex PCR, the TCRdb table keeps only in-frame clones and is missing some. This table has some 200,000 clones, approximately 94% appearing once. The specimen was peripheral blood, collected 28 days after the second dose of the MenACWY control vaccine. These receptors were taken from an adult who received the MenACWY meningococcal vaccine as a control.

CDR3 sequence (DNA): TGCGCCAGCAGCCAATCCATGGGACGAGGGGACTCTGGAAACACCATATATTTT. This gives the protein CASSQSMGRGDSGNTIYF. The V and J genes are TRBV4-1 and TRBJ1-3, with a tentative D call TRBD1 (5 bases). The length of the CDR3 is 18 residues. Germline CDR1 reads MGHRA; CDR2 reads YSYEKL. Trimming shortened V by 2 bases and J by 0 bases, and 17 bases separated the two germline ends.

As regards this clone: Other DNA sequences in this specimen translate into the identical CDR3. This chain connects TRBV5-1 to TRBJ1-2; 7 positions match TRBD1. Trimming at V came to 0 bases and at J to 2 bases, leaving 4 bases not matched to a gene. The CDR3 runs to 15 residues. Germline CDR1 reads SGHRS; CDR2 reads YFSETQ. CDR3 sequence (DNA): TGCGCCAGCAGCTTGGGGGGGACAGAGAACTATGGCTACACCTTC. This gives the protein CASSLGGTENYGYTF.

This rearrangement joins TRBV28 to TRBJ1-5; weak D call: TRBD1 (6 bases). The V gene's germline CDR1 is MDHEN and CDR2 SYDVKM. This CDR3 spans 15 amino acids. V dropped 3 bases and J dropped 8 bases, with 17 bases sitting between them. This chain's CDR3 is CASSLNVGGREPQHF. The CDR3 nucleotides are TGTGCCAGCAGTTTGAACGTGGGGGGCAGGGAGCCCCAGCATTTT.

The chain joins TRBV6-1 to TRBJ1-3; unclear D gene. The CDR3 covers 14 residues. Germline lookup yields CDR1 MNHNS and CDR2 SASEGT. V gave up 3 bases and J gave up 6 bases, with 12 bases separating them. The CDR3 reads CASSEETVPNTIYF. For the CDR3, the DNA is TGTGCCAGCAGTGAGGAAACCGTTCCAAACACCATATATTTT.

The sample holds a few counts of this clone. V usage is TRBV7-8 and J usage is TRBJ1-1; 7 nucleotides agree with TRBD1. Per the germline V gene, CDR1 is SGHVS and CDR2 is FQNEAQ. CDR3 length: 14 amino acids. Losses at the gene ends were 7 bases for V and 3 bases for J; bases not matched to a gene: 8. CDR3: CASNLGTAYTEAFF. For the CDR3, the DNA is TGTGCCAGCAACCTAGGGACAGCCTACACTGAAGCTTTCTTT.